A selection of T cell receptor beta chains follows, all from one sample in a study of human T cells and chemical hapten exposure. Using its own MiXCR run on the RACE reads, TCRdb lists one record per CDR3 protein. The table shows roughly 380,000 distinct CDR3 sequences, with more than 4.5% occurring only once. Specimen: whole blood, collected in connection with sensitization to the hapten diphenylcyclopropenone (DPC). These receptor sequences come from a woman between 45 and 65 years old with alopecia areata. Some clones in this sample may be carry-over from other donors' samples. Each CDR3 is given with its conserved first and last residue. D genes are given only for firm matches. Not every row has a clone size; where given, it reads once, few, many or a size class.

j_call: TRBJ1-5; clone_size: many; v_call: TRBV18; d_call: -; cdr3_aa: CASSSSVQPQHF; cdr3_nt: TGTGCCAGCTCCTCCTCTGTTCAGCCCCAGCATTTT
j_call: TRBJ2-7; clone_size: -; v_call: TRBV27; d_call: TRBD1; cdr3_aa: CASSGDRGFYEQYF; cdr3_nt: TGTGCCAGCTCTGGGGACAGGGGGTTTTACGAGCAGTACTTC
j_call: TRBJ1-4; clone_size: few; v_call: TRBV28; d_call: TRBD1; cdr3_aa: CASDRGGEKLFF; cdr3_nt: TGTGCCAGCGACAGGGGAGGCGAAAAACTGTTTTTT
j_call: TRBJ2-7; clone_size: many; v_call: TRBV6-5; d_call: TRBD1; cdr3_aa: CASSRTGGRKEQYF; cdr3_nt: TGTGCCAGCAGCCGGACAGGGGGACGTAAAGAGCAGTACTTC
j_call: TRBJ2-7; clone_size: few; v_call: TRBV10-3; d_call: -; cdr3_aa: CAISDGKAARSYEQYF; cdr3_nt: TGTGCCATCAGTGATGGGAAGGCGGCCCGCTCCTACGAGCAGTACTTC
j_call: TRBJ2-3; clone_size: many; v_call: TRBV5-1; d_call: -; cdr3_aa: CASSSGAGRDTQYF; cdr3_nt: TGCGCCAGCAGCTCGGGGGCAGGGAGAGATACGCAGTATTTT
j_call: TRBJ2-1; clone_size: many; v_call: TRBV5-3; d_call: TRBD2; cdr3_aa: CARSYGLAGPYNEQFF; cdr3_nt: TGTGCCAGAAGCTACGGACTAGCCGGACCTTACAATGAGCAGTTCTTC
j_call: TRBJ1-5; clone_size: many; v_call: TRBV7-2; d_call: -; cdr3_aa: CASSLGQFQPQHF; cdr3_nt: TGTGCCAGCAGCTTAGGACAGTTTCAGCCCCAGCATTTT
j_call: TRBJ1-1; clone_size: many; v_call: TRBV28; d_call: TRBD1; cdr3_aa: CASSTTGGGTEAFF; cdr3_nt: TGTGCCAGCAGTACAACAGGGGGCGGCACTGAAGCTTTCTTT
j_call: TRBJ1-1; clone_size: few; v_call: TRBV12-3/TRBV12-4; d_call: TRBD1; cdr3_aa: CASIPGTGETEAFF; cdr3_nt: TGTGCCAGCATCCCAGGGACAGGGGAGACCGAAGCTTTCTTT
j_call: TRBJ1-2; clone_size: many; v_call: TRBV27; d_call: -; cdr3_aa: CASSPFGSNYGYTF; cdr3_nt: TGTGCCAGCAGTCCATTCGGGTCTAACTATGGCTACACCTTC
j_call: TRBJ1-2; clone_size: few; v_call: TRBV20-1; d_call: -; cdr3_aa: CSARTVDYGYTF; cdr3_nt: TGCAGTGCGCGGACCGTTGACTATGGCTACACCTTC
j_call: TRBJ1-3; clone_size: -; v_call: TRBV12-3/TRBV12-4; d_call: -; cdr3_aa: CASSLIGNTIYF; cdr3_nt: TGTGCCAGCAGTTTAATTGGGAACACCATATATTTT
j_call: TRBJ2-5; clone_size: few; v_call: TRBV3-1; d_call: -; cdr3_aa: CASSQDKRSRLRETQYF; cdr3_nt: TGTGCCAGCAGCCAAGATAAGAGGAGCCGGCTGAGGGAGACCCAGTACTTC
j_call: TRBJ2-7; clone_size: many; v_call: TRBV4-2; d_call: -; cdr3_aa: CASSSRPGISYEQYF; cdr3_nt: TGTGCCAGCAGCTCCCGCCCGGGGATCTCCTACGAGCAGTACTTC
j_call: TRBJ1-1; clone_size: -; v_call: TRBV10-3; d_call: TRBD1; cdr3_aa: CAIRKGADTEAFF; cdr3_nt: TGTGCCATCAGGAAGGGGGCCGACACTGAAGCTTTCTTT
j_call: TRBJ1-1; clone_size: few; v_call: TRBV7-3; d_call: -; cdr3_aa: CASSRSRETEAFF; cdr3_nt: TGTGCCAGCAGCCGTTCCCGGGAAACTGAAGCTTTCTTT